This TCR beta chain was sequenced for a study of blood T cell repertoires in COVID-19 (dated by TCRdb to 2020 to 2021). Broadly, across the study: Samples from collaborators originated in the United States, Italy and Spain and spanned both the acute and convalescent phases of COVID-19. The material from the prospective study consisted of cDNA or gDNA derived from T cells, B-cell-depleted T cells, or PBMCs. Subjects who had been exposed to COVID-19, were actively infected with it, or had recovered from it provided the deeply sampled blood TCRbeta repertoires that made up the dataset. The repertoires were made available in a free public database intended to serve as a resource for research on the immune response to SARS-CoV-2. The samples were drawn from the first 160 participants of the ongoing ImmuneRACE study and from roughly 1,300 subjects provided by 6 global collaborators. The sample metadata nearly always contained a de-identified subject ID, COVID-19 status, age in years and sex. Where HLA class I and class II types were available, the types were taken from metadata supplied by the sample provider, not from assay-based typing. The paper as a whole reports these results and caveats: The amount of clinical and demographic metadata varied by source and participant and was provided uncurated.

TCRbeta CDR3 regions were amplified from genomic DNA using the immunoSEQ Assay, a bias-controlled multiplex PCR. In the authors' own workflow: The number of nucleated cells in each sample was estimated by amplification of reference gene primers within the assay. To quantify the absolute abundance of each unique TCRbeta CDR3 rearrangement, sequence reads were collapsed and filtered. For each sample, productive Simpson clonality was calculated as the square root of Simpson's diversity index across productive rearrangements. Sourced from immuneACCESS, this table was stored by TCRdb with only in-frame sequences that have V and J called. A share of the clones is absent; for the studies checked, an unresolved V gene accounts for under half, and the remainder has no known explanation. V, J and clone size reflect that table, while D and trimming were determined from the DNA. Across this sample there are 45,000 to 60,000 clones, with about 86% seen only once. The top ten constitute around 1.4% of the sample.

Each collaborating institution followed its own protocols to collect whole blood in K2EDTA tubes. For TCRbeta analysis, collaborators shipped samples in one of three forms: frozen whole blood, isolated PBMCs, or DNA extracted from either of those sample types. Comment on this clone: Its antigen remains undetermined. No much larger clone exists at a distance of one base, and base qualities are not known.

The germline V gene (reference sequence) gives CDR1 as PRHDT and CDR2 as FYEKMQ. Counted from cysteine to phenylalanine, this CDR3 has 15 amino acids. The CDR3 DNA has 45 bases and is translated from base 1. The junction carries 14 bases between V and J, which are trimmed by 1 base and 7 bases respectively. Sequenced sample: peripheral blood. The rearranged segments are TRBV13 and TRBJ2-1; TRBD2 is possibly the D segment (5 matching bases). The origin of this receptor is a man aged 55 to 70 with acute or convalescent COVID-19. CDR3 sequence: CASSLAGDPLNEQFF. In nucleotide form, the sequence is TGTGCCAGCAGCTTAGCCGGGGATCCCTTGAATGAGCAGTTCTTC.